Listed below are T cell receptor beta chains from one sample, sequenced in a study of CD8 T cells in ankylosing spondylitis. TCRdb ran MiXCR on the 5' RACE reads and lists one entry per CDR3 protein. The sample shows tens of thousands of distinct CDR3 sequences, 6.2% of them seen only once. Sequencing was carried out using synovial fluid, either unsorted or a sorted T cell fraction (not recorded which). Receptors were obtained from a male donor with ankylosing spondylitis. The CDR3 runs from the conserved cysteine through the conserved F or W. D genes are given only for firm matches. Some rows have no size entry. The others give once, few or many, or a class for an expanded clone.

V: TRBV30
J: TRBJ1-2
length: 13
D: .
size: .
CDR3: CAWSGTLNYGYTF
DNA: TGTGCCTGGAGTGGGACGCTTAACTATGGCTACACCTTC

V: TRBV28
J: TRBJ2-3
length: 16
D: TRBD2
size: many
CDR3: CASSIGLAGVTDTQYF
DNA: TGTGCCAGCAGTATCGGACTAGCGGGAGTCACAGATACGCAGTATTTT

V: TRBV19
J: TRBJ2-7
length: 13
D: TRBD1
size: few
CDR3: CASSYGTAYEQYF
DNA: TGTGCCAGCTCTTACGGGACAGCCTACGAGCAGTACTTC

V: TRBV11-2
J: TRBJ2-5
length: 13
D: .
size: few
CDR3: CASSLVGLETQYF
DNA: TGTGCCAGCAGCTTAGTGGGGTTGGAGACCCAGTACTTC

V: TRBV7-9
J: TRBJ1-6
length: 15
D: TRBD1
size: many
CDR3: CASSLGTADNSPLHF
DNA: TGTGCCAGCAGTCTGGGGACAGCAGATAATTCACCCCTCCACTTT

V: TRBV28
J: TRBJ1-2
length: 14
D: TRBD1
size: .
CDR3: CASSGTVANYGYTF
DNA: TGTGCCAGCAGTGGGACAGTAGCTAACTATGGCTACACCTTC

V: TRBV6-5
J: TRBJ2-2
length: 17
D: .
size: many
CDR3: CASSYGWGAVSTGELFF
DNA: TGTGCCAGCAGTTACGGTTGGGGGGCAGTATCCACCGGGGAGCTGTTTTTT

V: TRBV4-1
J: TRBJ2-7
length: 16
D: TRBD2
size: few
CDR3: CASSSTPGGPRYEQYF
DNA: TGCGCCAGCAGCTCAACTCCGGGAGGACCCCGCTACGAGCAGTACTTC

V: TRBV5-1
J: TRBJ2-2
length: 15
D: .
size: many
CDR3: CASSREFRDTGELFF
DNA: TGCGCCAGCAGCCGGGAATTTCGGGACACCGGGGAGCTGTTTTTT

V: TRBV3-1
J: TRBJ1-4
length: 14
D: .
size: .
CDR3: CASSQRTDNEKLFF
DNA: TGTGCCAGCAGCCAGAGGACAGATAATGAAAAACTGTTTTTT

V: TRBV5-1
J: TRBJ1-5
length: 14
D: .
size: many
CDR3: CASSLGGENQPQHF
DNA: TGCGCCAGCAGCTTGGGGGGGGAAAATCAGCCCCAGCATTTT

V: TRBV9
J: TRBJ2-7
length: 13
D: .
size: .
CDR3: CASSVGSAYEQYF
DNA: TGTGCCAGCAGCGTTGGATCTGCGTACGAGCAGTACTTC

V: TRBV20-1
J: TRBJ2-1
length: 15
D: TRBD2
size: many
CDR3: CSARGRGFILNEQFF
DNA: TGCAGTGCTAGAGGGCGGGGGTTCATCCTTAATGAGCAGTTCTTC

V: TRBV12-3/TRBV12-4
J: TRBJ1-3
length: 14
D: .
size: few
CDR3: CASSLALPGNTIYF
DNA: TGTGCCAGCAGTTTGGCCCTCCCTGGAAACACCATATATTTT

V: TRBV20-1
J: TRBJ2-3
length: 15
D: TRBD2
size: medium-sized
CDR3: CSARLAGVSTDTQYF
DNA: TGCAGTGCTAGACTAGCGGGAGTTAGCACAGATACGCAGTATTTT

V: TRBV5-8
J: TRBJ1-1
length: 15
D: .
size: .
CDR3: CASGPPGGMNTEAFF
DNA: TGTGCCAGCGGACCCCCGGGGGGCATGAACACTGAAGCTTTCTTT

V: TRBV6-5
J: TRBJ1-3
length: 14
D: TRBD1
size: many
CDR3: CASSSPGQRNTIYF
DNA: TGTGCCAGCAGTTCACCGGGACAGAGAAACACCATATATTTT

V: TRBV12-3/TRBV12-4
J: TRBJ2-7
length: 16
D: TRBD2
size: .
CDR3: CASSRWVAGGWDEQYF
DNA: TGTGCCAGCAGCCGTTGGGTAGCGGGAGGATGGGACGAGCAGTACTTC

V: TRBV10-3
J: TRBJ1-2
length: 12
D: .
size: .
CDR3: CAISEPTTGYTF
DNA: TGTGCCATCAGTGAGCCGACCACTGGCTACACCTTC

V: TRBV28
J: TRBJ1-5
length: 16
D: TRBD1
size: .
CDR3: CASSPPRRGLVQPQHF
DNA: TGTGCCAGCAGTCCCCCCCGCAGGGGGCTGGTTCAGCCCCAGCATTTT

V: TRBV20-1
J: TRBJ1-5
length: 14
D: .
size: many
CDR3: CSARGGYSNQPQHF
DNA: TGCAGTGCTAGAGGGGGTTATAGCAATCAGCCCCAGCATTTT

V: TRBV7-9
J: TRBJ2-5
length: 13
D: .
size: few
CDR3: CASSARLEETQYF
DNA: TGTGCCAGCAGCGCCAGACTAGAAGAGACCCAGTACTTC

V: TRBV9
J: TRBJ2-1
length: 15
D: .
size: few
CDR3: CASSVGNGWLEEQFF
DNA: TGTGCCAGCAGCGTGGGGAATGGGTGGCTGGAGGAGCAGTTCTTC

V: TRBV9
J: TRBJ2-3
length: 16
D: .
size: many
CDR3: CASSVGADTWSDTQYF
DNA: TGTGCCAGCAGCGTAGGAGCGGATACCTGGTCAGATACGCAGTATTTT

V: TRBV14
J: TRBJ2-1
length: 24
D: TRBD2
size: many
CDR3: CASSPGGALPGLAGGPSSYNEQFF
DNA: TGTGCCAGCAGCCCGGGGGGGGCTTTACCGGGACTAGCGGGAGGGCCATCGAGCTACAATGAGCAGTTCTTC

V: TRBV5-1
J: TRBJ2-5
length: 15
D: TRBD2
size: many
CDR3: CASSLDGTSGETQYF
DNA: TGCGCCAGCAGCTTGGACGGGACTAGCGGAGAGACCCAGTACTTC

V: TRBV2
J: TRBJ2-7
length: 14
D: .
size: .
CDR3: CASSERGFTYEQYF
DNA: TGTGCCAGCAGTGAAAGGGGGTTCACCTACGAGCAGTACTTC

V: TRBV29-1
J: TRBJ2-3
length: 11
D: .
size: many
CDR3: CSVALGDTQYF
DNA: TGCAGCGTTGCCTTAGGAGATACGCAGTATTTT

V: TRBV19
J: TRBJ1-3
length: 18
D: .
size: many
CDR3: CASSSTPPQGTSGNTIYF
DNA: TGTGCCAGTAGTTCCACGCCCCCCCAGGGTACGTCCGGAAACACCATATATTTT

V: TRBV5-6
J: TRBJ2-3
length: 16
D: TRBD2
size: many
CDR3: CASSLFGLAATDTQYF
DNA: TGTGCCAGCAGCTTGTTTGGACTAGCGGCCACAGATACGCAGTATTTT

V: TRBV5-1
J: TRBJ2-5
length: 11
D: .
size: many
CDR3: CASSLAETQYF
DNA: TGCGCCAGCAGCTTGGCAGAGACCCAGTACTTC

V: TRBV19
J: TRBJ2-7
length: 16
D: .
size: .
CDR3: CASSTMGQKVIYEQYF
DNA: TGTGCCAGTAGTACAATGGGGCAGAAAGTTATCTACGAGCAGTACTTC

V: TRBV28
J: TRBJ1-2
length: 17
D: TRBD1
size: many
CDR3: CASSFGGDRDQSYGYTF
DNA: TGTGCCAGCAGTTTTGGAGGCGACAGGGACCAGTCCTATGGCTACACCTTC

V: TRBV4-2
J: TRBJ2-3
length: 15
D: .
size: .
CDR3: CASSQDRRITDTQYF
DNA: TGTGCCAGCAGCCAAGATCGACGCATCACAGATACGCAGTATTTT

V: TRBV3-1
J: TRBJ2-4
length: 13
D: .
size: few
CDR3: CASSLTGRGVQYF
DNA: TGTGCCAGCAGCCTTACAGGGAGGGGGGTTCAGTACTTC

V: TRBV7-8
J: TRBJ2-3
length: 15
D: TRBD1
size: many
CDR3: CASSLSGTGDDTQYF
DNA: TGTGCCAGCAGCTTGAGCGGGACAGGGGACGATACGCAGTATTTT

V: TRBV5-5
J: TRBJ2-5
length: 14
D: TRBD1
size: many
CDR3: CASSWTGGSETQYF
DNA: TGTGCCAGCAGCTGGACAGGGGGAAGTGAGACCCAGTACTTC

V: TRBV18
J: TRBJ2-7
length: 15
D: .
size: many
CDR3: CASSRSTGTINEQYF
DNA: TGTGCCAGCTCACGATCGACAGGGACTATCAACGAGCAGTACTTC

V: TRBV28
J: TRBJ2-1
length: 16
D: TRBD1
size: many
CDR3: CASSPGTGRGYNEQFF
DNA: TGTGCCAGCAGTCCGGGGACAGGGCGAGGGTACAATGAGCAGTTCTTC

V: TRBV6-6
J: TRBJ1-1
length: 12
D: TRBD1
size: many
CDR3: CASSFGQGEAFF
DNA: TGTGCCAGCAGTTTCGGACAGGGCGAAGCTTTCTTT

V: TRBV13
J: TRBJ2-3
length: 15
D: .
size: few
CDR3: CASSLGGGVSDTQYF
DNA: TGTGCCAGCAGCTTAGGTGGGGGAGTCTCAGATACGCAGTATTTT